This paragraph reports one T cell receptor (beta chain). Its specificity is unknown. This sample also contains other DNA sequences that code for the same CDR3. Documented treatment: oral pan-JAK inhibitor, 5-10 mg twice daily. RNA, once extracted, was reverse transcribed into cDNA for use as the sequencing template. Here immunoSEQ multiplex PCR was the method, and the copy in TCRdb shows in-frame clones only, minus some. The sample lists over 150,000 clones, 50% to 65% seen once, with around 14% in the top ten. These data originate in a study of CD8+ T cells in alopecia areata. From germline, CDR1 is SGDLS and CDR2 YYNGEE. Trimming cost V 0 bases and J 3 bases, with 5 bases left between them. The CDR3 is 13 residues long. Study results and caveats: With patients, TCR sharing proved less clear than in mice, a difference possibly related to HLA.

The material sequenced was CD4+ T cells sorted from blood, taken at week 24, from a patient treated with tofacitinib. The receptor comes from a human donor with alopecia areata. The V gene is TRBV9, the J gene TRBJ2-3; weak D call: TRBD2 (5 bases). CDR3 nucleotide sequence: TGTGCCAGCAGCGTAGGAGGGACAGATACGCAGTATTTT. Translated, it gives CASSVGGTDTQYF.